Listed below are T cell receptor beta chains from one sample, sequenced in a study of T cells in localized non-small cell lung cancer. TCRdb's copy holds only in-frame clones and misses some; the assay was immunoSEQ multiplex PCR. The table records some 1,700 clones, 32% of them present only once. Sequencing used lung tumor tissue, obtained before any cancer treatment. These TCRs come from a female donor at least 60 years old with stage I squamous cell lung carcinoma. Each CDR3 is given without its conserved first and last residue.

v_call	j_call	cdr3_aa
TRBV9	TRBJ2-3	ASSGDWYGTDTQY
TRBV4-1	TRBJ2-3	ASSFLAGGTSTDTQY
TRBV28	TRBJ2-3	ASSLLAGADTQY
TRBV18	TRBJ1-1	ASSPDRDAEAF
TRBV6-8	TRBJ2-7	ASTPGQGLYEQY
TRBV5-1	TRBJ1-3	ASSLTGWENTIY
TRBV19	TRBJ1-5	ASSFGTDYSNQPQH
TRBV11-3	TRBJ2-3	ASSLGAGEGDTQY
TRBV6-8	TRBJ2-7	ASTLAGGGEQY
TRBV2	TRBJ2-3	ASMSLDGTDTQY
TRBV19	TRBJ2-3	ASNRRQAGRTDTQY
TRBV9	TRBJ2-7	ASSSRLGTKQY
TRBV6-1	TRBJ2-1	ASSEGLARYNEQF
TRBV19	TRBJ1-2	ASSPSGVNYGYT
TRBV6-1	TRBJ2-5	ASSEAWSGGPRETQY
TRBV11-3	TRBJ2-7	ASSYTSGNYEQY
TRBV29-1	TRBJ2-3	SVESRSGGVTDTQY
TRBV6-8	TRBJ2-7	ASSYRGTGGDYEQY
TRBV28	TRBJ1-5	ASVRTGYRDQPQH
TRBV19	TRBJ1-1	ASTAVDRANRAF
TRBV6-8	TRBJ1-1	ASSVMVNTEAF
TRBV4-1	TRBJ2-7	ASSQERGGGRLGEQY
TRBV2	TRBJ2-1	ASSSGGNEQF
TRBV6-8	TRBJ2-7	ASCVEAGGYEQY
TRBV29-1	TRBJ2-7	SVVGPMDYEQY
TRBV9	TRBJ1-4	ASSPVMSEKLF
TRBV19	TRBJ2-3	ASTRADRVADTQY
TRBV11-3	TRBJ1-1	ASSSFQGMNTEAF
TRBV9	TRBJ2-1	ASSTLGYNEQF
TRBV9	TRBJ2-1	ASSVALAGGPNEQF
TRBV18	TRBJ1-4	ATRRTGDNEKLF
TRBV12-5	TRBJ2-2	ASIKGGETGELF
TRBV6-8	TRBJ1-2	ASSGRTGGYT
TRBV4-1	TRBJ2-3	ASSQTTDTQY
TRBV9	TRBJ2-1	ASSPGVGASDNEQF
TRBV1	TRBJ2-2	TSSQIIQLASTGELF
TRBV19	TRBJ1-1	ASSIDREKGLKAF
TRBV9	TRBJ1-2	ASTSLSYGYT
TRBV18	TRBJ2-1	ASSPNLPFYNEQF